The clone carrying this T cell receptor beta chain was detected once. No antigen is known for it. The data were taken from a study of siplizumab effects on memory and regulatory T cells. Overall study findings and caveats: Tracing alloreactive clones into unstimulated subsets worked for only a minor fraction of them. Naive versus memory phenotype went unassigned for roughly 75-95% of proliferating CD4+ or CD8+ clones. Relative to controls at approximately 30%, mappable alloreactive CD4+ clones exhibited a mean Treg-derived proportion of around 65% with siplizumab.

TCRdb's copy holds only in-frame clones and misses some; the assay was immunoSEQ multiplex PCR. The data contain fewer than 120,000 clones, around 90% of them singletons. This CDR3 contains 13 residues. V was pared by 4 bases and J by 5 bases, with 11 bases between. Per the germline V gene, CDR1 is SQVTM and CDR2 is ANQGSEA. The chain uses TRBV29-1 and TRBJ2-2, with D unclear. The source of this sequence is a human donor in good health. The sequenced sample was CD4+ T cells sorted from blood. CDR3 region: CSVGRRGTGELFF. CDR3 nucleotides: TGCAGCGTTGGGCGGAGAGGTACCGGGGAGCTGTTTTTT.